The 5 T cell receptor beta chains presented below share a single source sample, sequenced in a study of blood T cell repertoires in COVID-19. Libraries were prepared by immunoSEQ multiplex PCR; TCRdb keeps only in-frame clonotypes and omits some of them. The sample has about 160,000 clones; around 85% are singletons. Sequencing was done on a sample of PBMCs or T cells enriched from blood (not recorded which). Receptor source: a woman in her thirties or forties with acute COVID-19.

The chain has TRBV30 and TRBJ1-2; D is possibly TRBD1 (6 bases). This CDR3 region has 13 residues. V lost 2 bases, J lost 8 bases, and 15 bases lay in between. Germline V CDR1 and CDR2: GTSNPN, SVGIG (reference sequence). The CDR3 DNA reads TGTGCCTGGAGTAGGGCAGGGGTTCGAGGCTACACCTTC. Translation: CAWSRAGVRGYTF.

The V and J genes are TRBV30 and TRBJ1-4; D is ambiguous. The CDR3 spans 12 residues. Trimming removed 0 bases at V and 12 bases at J, with 11 bases between. Germline values: CDR1 GTSNPN, CDR2 SVGIG (reference sequence). The CDR3 loop reads CAWSVQLGELFF. The CDR3 DNA is TGTGCCTGGAGTGTACAGTTGGGCGAACTGTTTTTT.

A remark on this clone: At one end the junction does not follow the germline gene, possibly because of a read error. This sequence joins TRBV11-2 and TRBJ1-2; no firm D call. Germline V gene lookup returns CDR1 SGHAT and CDR2 FQNNGV. There are 13 residues in the CDR3. CDR3 DNA sequence: TGTGCCAGCAGCCTAGACCTCCTCTATGGCTACACCTTC. Amino acid sequence: CASSLDLLYGYTF.

This rearrangement joins TRBV5-1 to TRBJ1-5; D may be TRBD1 (5 bases). The V end lost 0 bases, the J end lost 5 bases, and 9 bases lay between the germline ends. Germline CDR1 reads SGHRS; CDR2 reads YFSETQ. The CDR3 is 14 residues long. CDR3 bases: TGCGCCAGCAGCTTGGACAGGATGGATCAGCCCCAGCATTTT. Translating it yields CASSLDRMDQPQHF.

The V gene is TRBV7-8, the J gene TRBJ2-1; 9 nucleotides agree with TRBD1. V lost 5 bases, J lost 7 bases, and 12 bases stayed unmatched. In germline, CDR1 is SGHVS, CDR2 FQNEAQ. This CDR3 contains 16 residues. The CDR3 reads CASSKTTGTGLNEQFF. CDR3 nucleotides: TGTGCCAGCAGCAAGACCACCGGGACAGGGTTGAATGAGCAGTTCTTC.